A selection of T cell receptor beta chains follows, all from one sample in a study of T cells in Graves' hyperthyroidism and ophthalmopathy. TCRdb re-analysed the multiplex PCR reads in MiXCR, keeping a single row per CDR3 protein. The table includes more than 500,000 distinct CDR3 sequences, around 50% detected once. The sample was peripheral blood or thyroid tissue (not recorded which). The receptors derive from an adult woman with Graves' disease, either hyperthyroidism or ophthalmopathy (not recorded which). Both conserved end residues are part of each CDR3. The D gene is left open where the match is weak. Not every row has a clone size; where given, it reads once, few, many or a size class.

j_call v_call clone_size d_call cdr3_nt cdr3_aa
TRBJ1-4 TRBV11-2 . . TGTGCCAGCAGCTTAGAAGGAGGGAACAACGTTGAAAAACTGTTTTTT CASSLEGGNNVEKLFF
TRBJ1-2 TRBV29-1 . . TGCAGCATGCAGGGGAGGGACTATGGCTACACCTTC CSMQGRDYGYTF
TRBJ1-5 TRBV19 . . TGTGCCAGTAGTATAGGCTTCAATCAGCCCCAGCATTTT CASSIGFNQPQHF
TRBJ1-1 TRBV30 . . TGTGCCTGGAGTCAGGGTTTAACTGAAGCTTTCTTT CAWSQGLTEAFF
TRBJ1-1 TRBV2 few . TGTGCCAGCAGTACCGGGGCGGGCACTGAAGCTTTCTTT CASSTGAGTEAFF
TRBJ1-6 TRBV7-2 . . TGTGCCAGCAGCTCCGGACCCTTGCTGTCACCCCTCCACTTT CASSSGPLLSPLHF
TRBJ1-4 TRBV6-5 . . . CASSYTSATNEKLFF
TRBJ2-5 TRBV7-9 . . TGTGCCAGCAGCTTGGGGGCGGAAGGGCCCCAGTACTTC CASSLGAEGPQYF
TRBJ1-1 TRBV20-1 . . TGCAGTGCTAGGTTGGACGGGGAAACTGAAGCTTTCTTT CSARLDGETEAFF
TRBJ2-7 TRBV7-9 . . TGTGCCAGCAGCCAAGCCGGGACACGTCGCTCCTCCTACGAGCAGTACTTC CASSQAGTRRSSYEQYF
TRBJ2-5 TRBV20-1 many TRBD2 TGCAGTGCCCGTTCAGGCGGGGGTAGGGAGACCCAGTACTTC CSARSGGGRETQYF
TRBJ1-1 TRBV6-2/TRBV6-3 . . TGTGCCAGCAGTTTATCGCGGCGGGCCCGTTACACTGAAGCTTTCTTT CASSLSRRARYTEAFF
TRBJ2-7 TRBV6-2/TRBV6-3 few TRBD2 TGTGCCAGCAAGTCGGGAGGGCCTTACGAGCAGTACTTC CASKSGGPYEQYF
TRBJ1-4 TRBV10-3 . . TGTGCCATCAGTGGGAGCTACAAGGAAAAACTGTTTTTT CAISGSYKEKLFF
TRBJ1-6 TRBV19 many . TGTGCCAGTAGTACGACAGGAAGAAATTCACCCCTCCACTTT CASSTTGRNSPLHF
TRBJ1-1 TRBV12-3/TRBV12-4 . . TGTGCCAGCAGTCCGACTTGGGTTTTT CASSPTWVF
TRBJ1-2 TRBV10-3 many TRBD1 TGTGCCATCAGAGGACAGGGACAAGATGGCTACACCTTC CAIRGQGQDGYTF
TRBJ1-5 TRBV2 . . TGTGCCAGCAGTCATGCCCGAGAGACCCAGCATTTT CASSHARETQHF
TRBJ2-7 TRBV7-6 . . TGTGCCAGCAGCTTAGATACGGGGATGGGGGAGCAGTACTTC CASSLDTGMGEQYF
TRBJ1-2 TRBV15 many . TGTGCCACCAGCAGAGATTTGACTAACTATGGCTACACCTTC CATSRDLTNYGYTF
TRBJ1-2 TRBV6-5 . TRBD1 TGTGCCAGCAGTGAAGCGTGGACAGGGGACTATGGCTACACCTTC CASSEAWTGDYGYTF
TRBJ2-7 TRBV10-3 few . TGTGCCATCAGTGAGGGACTTCTAGACGAGCAGTACTTC CAISEGLLDEQYF
TRBJ1-3 TRBV5-1 . . TGTGCCAGCAGCCACCGCGACAACACTGGAAACACCATATATTTT CASSHRDNTGNTIYF
TRBJ1-5 TRBV10-3 . . TGTGCCATCGGTAACAGATCCCAGCCCCAGCATTTT CAIGNRSQPQHF
TRBJ2-5 TRBV7-2 . TRBD2 TGTGCCAGCAGTCACCCGGCTAGCGGGAAATACGAGCAAGAGACCCAGTACTTC CASSHPASGKYEQETQYF
TRBJ2-5 TRBV12-3/TRBV12-4 . . TGTGCCAGCAGTAGGGGAGGCAGACCCACTGGCCAGTCCCAAGAGACCCAGTACTTC CASSRGGRPTGQSQETQYF
TRBJ2-5 TRBV29-1 . . TGCAGCGTTGTTAGCAGCAAGCCCAGGCCCCAAGAGACCCAGTACTTC CSVVSSKPRPQETQYF
TRBJ2-5 TRBV20-1 many . TGCAGTGCCCTTTCCCAAGAGACCCAGTACTTC CSALSQETQYF
TRBJ2-7 TRBV7-2 . . TGTGTCAGCAGTTTAGGGTCAGCGGGCGAGCAGTACTTC CVSSLGSAGEQYF
TRBJ1-3 TRBV9 . TRBD1 TGTGCCAGCAGCGCAGGGGGCTTGGGAAACACCATATATTTT CASSAGGLGNTIYF
TRBJ1-2 TRBV29-1 . . TGCAGCGTACCGCGGCTCTATGGCTACACCTTC CSVPRLYGYTF
TRBJ1-1 TRBV10-1 few . TGCGCCAGCAGTACTCACACTGAAGCTTTCTTT CASSTHTEAFF